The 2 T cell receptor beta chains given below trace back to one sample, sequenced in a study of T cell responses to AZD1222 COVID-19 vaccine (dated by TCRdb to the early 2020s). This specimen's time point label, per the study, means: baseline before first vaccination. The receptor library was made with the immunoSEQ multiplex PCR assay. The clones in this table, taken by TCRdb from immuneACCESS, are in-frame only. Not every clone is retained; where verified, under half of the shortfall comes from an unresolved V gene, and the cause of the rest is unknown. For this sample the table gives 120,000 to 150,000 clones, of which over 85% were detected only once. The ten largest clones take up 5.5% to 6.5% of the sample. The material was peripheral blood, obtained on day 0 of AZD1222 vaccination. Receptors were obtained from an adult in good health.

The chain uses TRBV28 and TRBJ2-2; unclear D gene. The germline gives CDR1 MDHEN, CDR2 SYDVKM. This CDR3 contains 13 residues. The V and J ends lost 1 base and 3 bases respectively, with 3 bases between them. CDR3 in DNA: TGTGCCAGCAGTTTATCGTACACCGGGGAGCTGTTTTTT. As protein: CASSLSYTGELFF. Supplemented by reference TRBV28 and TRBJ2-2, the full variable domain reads DVKVTQSSRYLVKRTGEKVFLECVQDMDHENMFWYRQDPGLGLRLIYFSYDVKMKEKGDIPEGYSVSREKKERFSLILESASTNQTSMYLCASSLSYTGELFFGEGSRLTVL.

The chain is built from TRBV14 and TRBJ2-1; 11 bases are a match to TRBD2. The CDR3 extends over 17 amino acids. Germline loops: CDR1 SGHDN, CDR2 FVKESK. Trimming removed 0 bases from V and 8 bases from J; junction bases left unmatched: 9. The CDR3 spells CASSQEALAGGFDEQFF. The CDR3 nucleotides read TGTGCCAGCAGCCAAGAGGCCCTAGCGGGAGGATTCGATGAGCAGTTCTTC.